This TCR beta chain appears in the sequencing data of a study of cytomegalovirus exposure and HLA in healthy donors. Study-wide results and limits: A later examination showed that TCR association rates differed by HLA locus, with DRB1 most and HLA-C fewest. Later analysis suggested links between common viral pathogens and several top significant clusters.

Concerning this clone itself: The antigen is not known.

Germline CDR1 and CDR2: MNHNS and SASEGT. V was pared by 7 bases and J by 7 bases, with 19 bases between. The CDR3 is made up of 15 amino acids. Primers included in the PCR were 60 Vbeta and 13 Jbeta primers. Sequencing used immunoSEQ multiplex PCR; TCRdb keeps in-frame clones, though not all of them. The table gives approximately 120,000 clones; the top ten clones make up 0.9% to 1.2% of it. The TCR comes from a man aged 18 to 35 in good health and CMV-seronegative. The chain recombines TRBV6-1 with TRBJ2-2; a possible D gene is TRBD1 (6 bases). The source material was PBMCs. The CDR3, as DNA: TGTGCCAGCACGGATATAGGGGGAAGTATCGGGGAGCTGTTTTTT. It codes for CASTDIGGSIGELFF.